The sequence of this T cell receptor beta chain was determined in a study of Tregs in tolerant kidney transplant recipients. Study findings and constraints: Donor-specific Treg expansion exceeded global Treg expansion in tolerant patients, suggesting antigen drive. Some patients' samples used different primers over time, so nucleotide sequences weren't comparable. No direct test of biological reproducibility was done here.

Recipients received nonmyeloablative bone marrow transplants from related graft donors, with transient mixed chimerism. Trimming at V came to 2 bases and at J to 2 bases, leaving 7 bases not matched to a gene. CDR3 size: 16 residues. The germline V gene has CDR1 MNHEY and CDR2 SMNVEV (reference sequence). Produced via immunoSEQ multiplex PCR; TCRdb's table is partial and in-frame only. This sample has around 86,000 clones, with roughly 91% found just once. Turning to this clone: Its antigen remains unidentified.

The sequenced sample was CD4+ T cells from blood (PBMCs), obtained 24 months after the transplant. The V and J genes are TRBV27 and TRBJ2-7; 9 nucleotides agree with TRBD2. This TCR came from a human patient who received a combined kidney and bone marrow transplant. Some T cells could come from the graft donor. The CDR3 here is CASSLVSLAGPYEQYF. As DNA, the CDR3 is TGTGCCAGCAGTTTAGTCTCGCTAGCGGGGCCCTACGAGCAGTACTTC.